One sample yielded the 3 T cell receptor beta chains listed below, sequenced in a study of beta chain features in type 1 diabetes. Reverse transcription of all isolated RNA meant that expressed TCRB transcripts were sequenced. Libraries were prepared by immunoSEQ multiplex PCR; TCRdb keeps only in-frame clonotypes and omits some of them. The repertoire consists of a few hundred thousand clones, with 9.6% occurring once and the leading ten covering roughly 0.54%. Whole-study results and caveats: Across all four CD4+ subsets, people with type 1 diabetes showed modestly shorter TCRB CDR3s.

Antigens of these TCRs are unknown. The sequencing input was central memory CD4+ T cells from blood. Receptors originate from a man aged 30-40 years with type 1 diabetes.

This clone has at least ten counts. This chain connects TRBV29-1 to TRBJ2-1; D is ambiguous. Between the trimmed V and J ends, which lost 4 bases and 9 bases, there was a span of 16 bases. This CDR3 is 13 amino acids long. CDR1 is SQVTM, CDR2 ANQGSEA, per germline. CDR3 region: CSVVPFEVGEQFF. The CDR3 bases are TGCAGCGTTGTACCCTTTGAGGTCGGTGAGCAGTTCTTC.

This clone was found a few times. DNA of the CDR3: TGTGCCAGCAGTTATAAGGGGAATGGCTACACCTTC. Its protein product is CASSYKGNGYTF. The chain combines TRBV6-5 with TRBJ1-2; tentatively, D is TRBD1 (5 bases). The V gene's germline CDR1 is MNHEY and CDR2 SVGAGI. Deletions cut 3 bases from V and 6 bases from J, with 8 bases between. This CDR3 is built from 12 residues.

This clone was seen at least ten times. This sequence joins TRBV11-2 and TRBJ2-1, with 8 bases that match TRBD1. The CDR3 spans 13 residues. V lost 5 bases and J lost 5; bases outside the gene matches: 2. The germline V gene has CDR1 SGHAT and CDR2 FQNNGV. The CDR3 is CASSQDRDNEQFF. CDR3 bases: TGTGCCAGCAGCCAGGACAGGGACAATGAGCAGTTCTTC.